The 30 T cell receptor beta chains below all came from one sample that was sequenced in a study of cytomegalovirus exposure and HLA in healthy donors. The PCR used 60 Vbeta and 13 Jbeta primers. Repertoires were generated with immunoSEQ multiplex PCR, while TCRdb's copy carries only in-frame clones and drops some. In the table there are about 160,000 clones, 85% of which are singletons. Material for sequencing was PBMCs. These receptors came from a boy aged 2-15 years in good health and CMV-seronegative.

The V and J genes are TRBV25-1 and TRBJ1-2; D call uncertain. Between the trimmed V and J ends, which lost 5 bases and 3 bases, there was a span of 7 bases. The CDR3 runs to 12 residues. The germline gives CDR1 MGHDK, CDR2 SYGVNS. The CDR3 DNA reads TGTGCCAGCAGTTTCTCTGACTATGGCTACACCTTC. Amino acid sequence: CASSFSDYGYTF.

The chain couples TRBV7-9 to TRBJ2-1, with D uncertain. V lost 3 bases and J 4 bases, leaving 7 bases between the germline ends. This CDR3 spans 13 amino acids. The germline V gene encodes CDR1 SEHNR and CDR2 FQNEAQ (reference sequence). This chain's CDR3 is CASSLGLYNEQFF. In nucleotides, the CDR3 is TGTGCCAGCAGCTTGGGCCTTTACAATGAGCAGTTCTTC.

The V call is TRBV27, the J call TRBJ2-7, with D unclear. V shed 1 base and J shed 5 bases, with 15 bases lying between them. Germline assignment: CDR1 MNHEY and CDR2 SMNVEV (reference sequence). This CDR3 is built from 15 residues. The CDR3 DNA is TGTGCCAGCAGTTTATACGAGGTCCCGAACCACGAGCAGTACGTC. Protein sequence: CASSLYEVPNHEQYV.

The chain joins TRBV6-5 to TRBJ1-5; D not resolved. Germline V gene lookup returns CDR1 MNHEY and CDR2 SVGAGI. Trimming stripped 0 bases from V and 7 bases from J, with 7 bases between. The CDR3 is 13 amino acids. CDR3: CASSYSERQPQHF. The CDR3 DNA reads as TGTGCCAGCAGTTACTCAGAGAGACAGCCCCAGCATTTT.

CDR3 sequence (DNA): TGTGCCAGTAGCAGCCGCGGTGAGCAGTTCTTC. This gives the protein CASSSRGEQFF. This rearrangement joins TRBV19 to TRBJ2-1, with D unclear. The V gene lost 6 bases and the J gene lost 9 bases, with 9 bases spanning the gap. The CDR3 length is 11 residues. Germline values: CDR1 LNHDA, CDR2 SQIVND (reference sequence).

The chain has TRBV30 and TRBJ1-2, with TRBD1 matching over 8 bases. The germline V gene has CDR1 GTSNPN and CDR2 SVGIG (reference sequence). The V gene end was trimmed by 0 bases and the J gene end by 8 bases; junction bases not matched to a gene: 11. The CDR3 totals 15 residues. Here the CDR3 reads CAWSVQGAEGRGYTF. The CDR3 DNA is TGTGCCTGGAGTGTTCAGGGGGCGGAGGGGAGAGGCTACACCTTC.

V and J are TRBV7-9 and TRBJ1-1, with unresolved D. The CDR3 has 14 amino acids. Germline-derived CDR1 and CDR2 are SEHNR and FQNEAQ (reference sequence). The V and J ends lost 1 base and 0 bases respectively, with 6 bases between them. CDR3 loop: CASSLVLVNTEAFF. The CDR3 coding sequence is TGTGCCAGCAGCTTAGTGCTAGTGAACACTGAAGCTTTCTTT. Variable domain in full (rest from reference TRBV7-9 and TRBJ1-1): DTGVSQNPRHKITKRGQNVTFRCDPISEHNRLYWYRQTLGQGPEFLTYFQNEAQLEKSRLLSDRFSAERPKGSFSTLEIQRTEQGDSAMYLCASSLVLVNTEAFFGQGTRLTVV.

This clone occurred once. The rearrangement joins TRBV27 to TRBJ1-2, with TRBD1 matching 8 bases. The V gene end was trimmed by 4 bases and the J gene end by 5 bases; junction bases not matched to a gene: 6. Germline assignment: CDR1 MNHEY and CDR2 SMNVEV (reference sequence). The CDR3 has 14 residues. The CDR3 DNA is TGTGCCAGCAGTTCCCAGGGGGCTGGATATGGCTACACCTTC. Residues: CASSSQGAGYGYTF.

The chain combines TRBV15 with TRBJ1-5; the D is unclear. The CDR3 runs 14 residues. Between the trimmed V and J ends, which lost 3 bases and 0 bases, there was a span of 6 bases. The V gene's germline CDR1 is LNHNV and CDR2 YYDKDF (reference sequence). The CDR3 nucleotides read TGTGCCACCAGCAGGCAGTATAGCAATCAGCCCCAGCATTTT. This sequence encodes CATSRQYSNQPQHF.

This chain links TRBV28 with TRBJ1-2; D is possibly TRBD1 (6 bases). Germline V gene sequence: CDR1 MDHEN, CDR2 SYDVKM. The length of the CDR3 is 12 residues. Trimming took off 7 bases at V and 7 bases at J, with 13 bases between the two ends. CDR3 in amino acids: CASTVGAGGYTF. The CDR3 coding sequence is TGTGCCAGCACCGTGGGGGCGGGTGGCTACACCTTC.

This clone was counted once. The chain has TRBV5-4 and TRBJ1-1; tentatively, D is TRBD1 (6 bases). V lost 6 bases to trimming and J lost 1 base, with 13 bases between them. The CDR3 length is 14 residues. Germline V gene data show CDR1 as SGHNT and CDR2 as YYREEE (reference sequence). Written as DNA, the CDR3 is TGTGCCAGCACCCAAAGGACAGAGAACACTGAAGCTTTCTTT. Protein product: CASTQRTENTEAFF.

This chain links TRBV28 with TRBJ2-1; 11 bases fit TRBD2. V shed 6 bases and J 4 bases; nucleotides not matched to a gene: 8. CDR3 length: 16 residues. Germline V gene lookup returns CDR1 MDHEN and CDR2 SYDVKM. As DNA, the CDR3 is TGTGCCAGCAGAAAAAAAGGGACTAGCGGTTACAATGAGCAGTTCTTC. Protein product: CASRKKGTSGYNEQFF.

This clone appeared once. The rearrangement uses TRBV7-9 and TRBJ1-6, with a weak D call TRBD1 (5 bases). V lost 2 bases and J 3 bases, leaving 8 bases between the germline ends. Germline V gives CDR1 SEHNR, CDR2 FQNEAQ (reference sequence). The CDR3 loop spans 15 amino acids. The CDR3 nucleotides read TGTGCCAGCAGCTTACAGGGCCGCTATAATTCACCCCTCCACTTT. It encodes CASSLQGRYNSPLHF. The complete variable domain, with remaining parts taken from reference TRBV7-9 and TRBJ1-6, reads DTGVSQNPRHKITKRGQNVTFRCDPISEHNRLYWYRQTLGQGPEFLTYFQNEAQLEKSRLLSDRFSAERPKGSFSTLEIQRTEQGDSAMYLCASSLQGRYNSPLHFGNGTRLTVT.

This clone was detected only once. The CDR3 sequence is CASSLLGRGPDETQYF. The CDR3, as DNA: TGTGCCAGCAGCTTACTCGGCAGGGGGCCGGATGAGACCCAGTACTTC. This chain uses TRBV7-9 with TRBJ2-5, with 8 bases identical to TRBD1. CDR1 and CDR2 (germline): SEHNR, FQNEAQ (reference sequence). This CDR3 contains 16 residues. V lost 2 bases to trimming and J lost 5 bases; unmatched junction nucleotides: 10.

This clone was counted a single time. The chain employs TRBV9 and TRBJ2-5; tentative D call: TRBD2 (5 bases). This CDR3 has 16 residues. Per the germline V gene, CDR1 is SGDLS and CDR2 is YYNGEE. Between the trimmed V and J ends, which lost 0 bases and 4 bases, there was a span of 16 bases. CDR3 amino acids: CASSVGARASPETQYF. CDR3 DNA sequence: TGTGCCAGCAGCGTAGGCGCTAGGGCTAGCCCAGAGACCCAGTACTTC.

The V and J genes are TRBV28 and TRBJ1-4, with D maybe TRBD1 (6 bases). The CDR3 sequence is 14 residues long. V lost 9 bases and J 3 bases, leaving 14 bases between the germline ends. Germline values: CDR1 MDHEN, CDR2 SYDVKM. The CDR3 sequence: CASVRGHANEKLFF. The DNA for the CDR3 is TGTGCCAGTGTTCGGGGACACGCTAATGAAAAACTGTTTTTT.

The rearrangement uses TRBV19 and TRBJ1-1; TRBD1 aligns across 8 bases. In germline, CDR1 is LNHDA, CDR2 SQIVND (reference sequence). CDR3 length: 16 residues. V dropped 5 bases and J dropped 4; count of bases not matched to a gene: 12. The CDR3: CASSLGQGSMGTEAFF. The CDR3 DNA follows: TGTGCCAGTAGTCTTGGACAGGGTTCAATGGGCACTGAAGCTTTCTTT.

There are a few counts of this clone. Other DNA sequences in this specimen translate into the identical CDR3. This chain links TRBV29-1 with TRBJ1-1; 7 positions match TRBD1. The germline V gene encodes CDR1 SQVTM and CDR2 ANQGSEA. Trimming cost V 4 bases and J 1 base; bases outside gene matches: 0. The CDR3 is 12 residues long. The CDR3, as DNA: TGCAGCGTTGGGACAGGGAACACTGAAGCTTTCTTT. Its translation is CSVGTGNTEAFF.

This clone has just a few counts. The V and J genes are TRBV20-1 and TRBJ2-5; D not certain. Germline V gene lookup returns CDR1 DFQATT and CDR2 SNEGSKA (reference sequence). The CDR3 extends over 11 amino acids. Deletions cut 6 bases from V and 5 bases from J, with 10 bases between. CDR3 sequence (DNA): TGCAGTGCCGGCTGGGCGGAGACCCAGTACTTC. It encodes CSAGWAETQYF.

The chain recombines TRBV11-2 with TRBJ1-6; 8 nucleotides agree with TRBD1. V was pared by 6 bases and J by 7 bases, with 8 bases of the junction left unmatched. The length of the CDR3 is 15 residues. Germline V gene sequence: CDR1 SGHAT, CDR2 FQNNGV. The CDR3 loop reads CASRRDRLENSPLHF. In DNA, the CDR3 is TGTGCCAGCAGGAGGGACAGGCTGGAAAATTCACCCCTCCACTTT.

This clone has a single count. The genes are TRBV18 and TRBJ1-1; perhaps TRBD1 as D (5 bases). V gave up 2 bases and J gave up 5 bases, with 12 bases separating them. Germline CDR1 KGHSH, CDR2 LQKENI. The CDR3 has 14 amino acids. This chain's CDR3 is CASSPGQGWTEAFF. In DNA, the CDR3 is TGTGCCAGCTCACCAGGGCAGGGATGGACTGAAGCTTTCTTT. Together with reference TRBV18 and TRBJ1-1, the CDR3 gives the full variable domain: NAGVMQNPRHLVRRRGQEARLRCSPMKGHSHVYWYRQLPEEGLKFMVYLQKENIIDESGMPKERFSAEFPKEGPSILRIQQVVRGDSAAYFCASSPGQGWTEAFFGQGTRLTVV.

CDR3 DNA: TGTGCCAGCAGTGGGGGGACAGGGGGCGCGGGGGCCAAAAACATTCAGTACTTC. Residues: CASSGGTGGAGAKNIQYF. V usage is TRBV28 and J usage is TRBJ2-4; 12 nucleotides match TRBD1. Per germline, CDR1 MDHEN and CDR2 SYDVKM. The CDR3 consists of 18 residues. V shed 5 bases and J 1 base; nucleotides not matched to a gene: 9.

The chain links TRBV23-1 to TRBJ2-5; no clear D gene. TRBV23-1 is filed as an ORF, its function uncertain. V was clipped by 0 bases and J by 4 bases, with 12 bases between them. The CDR3 covers 15 residues. The DNA for the CDR3 is TGCGCCAGCAGTCAATCGCGCACCGAGGTAGAGACCCAGTACTTC. It is translated as CASSQSRTEVETQYF.

This clone was seen just once. This chain joins TRBV27 and TRBJ2-3; D is unclear. The CDR3 totals 13 residues. CDR1 is MNHEY and CDR2 is SMNVEV in the germline V gene (reference sequence). The V gene lost 6 bases and the J gene lost 9 bases, with 16 bases spanning the gap. The CDR3, as DNA: TGTGCCAGCAGCCCTACGGGTTTTCGCACGCAGTATTTT. Its protein is CASSPTGFRTQYF.

This rearrangement joins TRBV10-3 to TRBJ2-1; no clear D gene. The CDR3 is 16 amino acids. Germline-derived CDR1 and CDR2 are ENHRY and SYGVKD. Trimming stripped 3 bases from V and 4 bases from J, with 16 bases between. CDR3 sequence: CAISDPLEQLYNEQFF. CDR3 nucleotides: TGTGCCATCAGTGACCCTTTAGAGCAACTTTACAATGAGCAGTTCTTC.

The genes are TRBV7-8 and TRBJ2-3, with 9 bases identical to TRBD2. The CDR3 totals 16 residues. The germline gives CDR1 SGHVS, CDR2 FQNEAQ. The trim removed 1 base at V and 0 bases at J, leaving 2 bases unmatched. The CDR3 protein is CASSLELAGSTDTQYF. CDR3 DNA sequence: TGTGCCAGCAGCTTAGAGCTAGCGGGAAGCACAGATACGCAGTATTTT.

The rearrangement uses TRBV15 and TRBJ2-5; 9 nucleotides align to TRBD2. The DNA end is a closer match to TRBJ2-7, so the J assignment may be wrong. The CDR3 is made up of 16 amino acids. CDR1 and CDR2 (germline): LNHNV, YYDKDF (reference sequence). This chain's CDR3 is CATSRDLAGGSYEQYF. In nucleotides, the CDR3 is TGTGCCACCAGCAGAGATCTTGCGGGAGGGTCCTACGAGCAGTACTTC.

V gene TRBV5-1 combines with J gene TRBJ2-1; 10 nucleotides align to TRBD2. Germline V gives CDR1 SGHRS, CDR2 YFSETQ. The CDR3 loop spans 16 amino acids. V lost 7 bases and J lost 10; bases outside the gene matches: 17. In DNA, the CDR3 is TGCGCCAGCCGTGCGGAGGAGCGGGAGGGGCAGTGGGAGCAGTTCTTC. Encoded protein: CASRAEEREGQWEQFF.

The chain is built from TRBV5-1 and TRBJ2-3; no clear D gene. Germline loops: CDR1 SGHRS, CDR2 YFSETQ. V was shortened by 0 bases and J by 0 bases, with 5 bases between the two germline ends. The CDR3 runs 14 residues. CDR3 nucleotide sequence: TGCGCCAGCAGCTTGGGCGGAAGCACAGATACGCAGTATTTT. It codes for CASSLGGSTDTQYF.

The chain links TRBV29-1 to TRBJ2-1; no clear D gene. Per germline, CDR1 SQVTM and CDR2 ANQGSEA. The CDR3 sequence is 14 residues long. Between the trimmed V and J ends, which lost 5 bases and 2 bases, there was a span of 13 bases. CDR3 residues: CSVWVLGTYNEQFF. The CDR3 DNA follows: TGCAGCGTTTGGGTCCTAGGTACCTACAATGAGCAGTTCTTC.